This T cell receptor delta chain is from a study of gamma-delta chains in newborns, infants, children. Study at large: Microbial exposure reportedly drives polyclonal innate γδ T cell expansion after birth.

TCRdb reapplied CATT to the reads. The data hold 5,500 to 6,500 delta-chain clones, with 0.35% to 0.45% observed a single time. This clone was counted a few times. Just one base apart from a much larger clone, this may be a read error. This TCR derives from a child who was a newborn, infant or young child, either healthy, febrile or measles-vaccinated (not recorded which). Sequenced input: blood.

The CDR3 loop is CACDTVTPLGDSWDTRQMFF. CDR3 DNA sequence: TGTGCCTGTGACACCGTTACCCCACTGGGGGACTCCTGGGACACCCGACAGATGTTTTTC. The chain recombines TRDV2 with TRDJ3, with 9 bases lining up with TRDD3. This CDR3 is built from 20 residues. Germline loops: CDR1 GEAIGNYY, CDR2 EKD. V gave up 0 bases and J gave up 0 bases; unmatched junction bases: 8.